This is a list of T cell receptor beta chains from one sample in a study of blood T cell repertoires in COVID-19. The assay was immunoSEQ multiplex PCR, and TCRdb's table has in-frame clones only and misses some. The sample has over 200,000 clones, around four fifths seen once. The specimen was peripheral blood. These receptors were taken from a man aged 80 or over with acute or convalescent COVID-19. CDR3s include the opening cysteine and the closing phenylalanine or tryptophan. A D gene is named only where the DNA matches it firmly. A clone size is listed for some rows: how often the clone was seen (once, few, many), or a class if it is expanded.

clone_size,j_call,d_call,v_call,cdr3_nt,cdr3_aa
.,TRBJ1-5,TRBD1,TRBV28,TGTGCCAGCACCTCGGGCACAGGGGGCGTTCAGCCCCAGCATTTT,CASTSGTGGVQPQHF
.,TRBJ2-7,TRBD1,TRBV7-2,TGTGCCAGCAGCTCGGGACAGGCATACTACGAGCAGTACTTC,CASSSGQAYYEQYF
.,TRBJ1-1,TRBD1,TRBV5-1,TGCGCCAGCAGCACCGGGACAGGCCCGAACACTGAAGCTTTCTTT,CASSTGTGPNTEAFF
.,TRBJ2-3,TRBD1,TRBV5-1,TGCGCCAGCAGCCCGGGACAGCTTACTAGCACAGATACGCAGTATTTT,CASSPGQLTSTDTQYF
.,TRBJ2-7,TRBD2,TRBV19,TGTGCCAGTAGGTTCCTAGCGGGAGACCCCTACGAGCAGTACTTC,CASRFLAGDPYEQYF
.,TRBJ1-5,.,TRBV5-4,TGTGCCAGCAGCTTGGCCGGGGGACAGCCCCAGCATTTT,CASSLAGGQPQHF
.,TRBJ2-2,.,TRBV2,TGTGCCAGCAGGGCAGGGCCCACCGGGGAGCTGTTTTTT,CASRAGPTGELFF
.,TRBJ2-1,TRBD2,TRBV10-2,TGCGCCAGCCTCGTGGGACTAGCGGGTAATGAGCAGTTCTTC,CASLVGLAGNEQFF
.,TRBJ1-1,.,TRBV30,TGTGCCTGGAAGGAAACGGGGGGTGAAGCTTTCTTT,CAWKETGGEAFF
once,TRBJ2-7,.,TRBV20-1,TGCAGTGCTAGTCCTCCCGGGACTGGGCACGAGCAGTACTTC,CSASPPGTGHEQYF
.,TRBJ1-4,.,TRBV6-5,TGTGCCAGCAGTTACTCCCGACGGGGAATCGGCGAAAAACTGTTTTTT,CASSYSRRGIGEKLFF
few,TRBJ1-6,TRBD1,TRBV4-2,TGTGCCAGCAGCCAAGGAATTAGGGGGCTGGGTAATTCACCCCTCCACTTT,CASSQGIRGLGNSPLHF
.,TRBJ1-1,TRBD1,TRBV6-5,TGTGCCAGCAGTCGGGACAGGGCCACTAAAGCTTTCTTT,CASSRDRATKAFF